This T cell receptor beta chain stems from a study of Graves' ophthalmopathy and Graves' hyperthyroidism. Study outcomes and limitations: A roughly 76% specificity and about 88% sensitivity were achieved by a 13-signature model that separated ophthalmopathy from stable hyperthyroidism.

The CDR3 length is 16 residues. Germline V gene lookup returns CDR1 LNHDA and CDR2 SQIVND (reference sequence). V was pared by 1 base and J by 3 bases, with 4 bases of the junction left unmatched. Other autoimmune diseases, uncontrolled infections, pregnancy and lactation each led to patient exclusion. PBMCs had their origin in fresh peripheral blood (more than 9.5 ml). Amplification targeted the TCR beta CDR3 regions, with RNA transcripts as the source material. First-round RT-PCR relied on HTBI primers, and a second-round multiplex PCR came next. TCRdb itself ran the multiplex PCR reads through MiXCR, one entry per CDR3 protein. Among 300,000 to 400,000 distinct CDR3 sequences listed, roughly 17% were seen once. This clonotype was observed many times. The antigen is not known.

The receptor comes from an adult man with Graves' ophthalmopathy. This chain links TRBV19 with TRBJ2-2; 8 positions agree with TRBD2. Sample: peripheral blood. The DNA of the CDR3 is TGTGCCAGTAGTATAGGTCAAGCGGGGGACACCGGGGAGCTGTTTTTT. Residues: CASSIGQAGDTGELFF. Together with reference TRBV19 and TRBJ2-2, the CDR3 gives the full variable domain: DGGITQSPKYLFRKEGQNVTLSCEQNLNHDAMYWYRQDPGQGLRLIYYSQIVNDFQKGDIAEGYSVSREKKESFPLTVTSAQKNPTAFYLCASSIGQAGDTGELFFGEGSRLTVL.